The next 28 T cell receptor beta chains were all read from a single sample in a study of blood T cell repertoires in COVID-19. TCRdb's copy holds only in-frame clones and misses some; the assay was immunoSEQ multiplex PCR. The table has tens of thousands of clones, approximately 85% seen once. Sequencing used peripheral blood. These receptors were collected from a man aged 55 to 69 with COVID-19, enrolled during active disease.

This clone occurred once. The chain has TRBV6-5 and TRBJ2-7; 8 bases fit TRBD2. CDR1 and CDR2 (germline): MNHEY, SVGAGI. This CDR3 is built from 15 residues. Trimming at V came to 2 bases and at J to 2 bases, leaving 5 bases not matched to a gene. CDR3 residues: CASSYRGGQTYEQYF. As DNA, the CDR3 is TGTGCCAGCAGTTACCGGGGGGGGCAAACCTACGAGCAGTACTTC.

The CDR3 region is CSVEDRRDTREQYF. The CDR3 DNA reads TGCAGCGTTGAAGATCGCCGGGACACGAGGGAGCAGTACTTC. This chain joins TRBV29-1 and TRBJ2-7; D is possibly TRBD1 (6 bases). The CDR3 has 14 residues. CDR1 is SQVTM and CDR2 is ANQGSEA in the germline V gene. The V gene lost 0 bases and the J gene lost 7 bases, with 16 bases spanning the gap.

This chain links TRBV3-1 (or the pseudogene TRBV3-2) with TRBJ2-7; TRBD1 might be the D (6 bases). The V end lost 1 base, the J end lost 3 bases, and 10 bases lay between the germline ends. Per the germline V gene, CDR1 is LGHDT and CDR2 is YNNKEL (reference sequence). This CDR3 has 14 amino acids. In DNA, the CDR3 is TGTGCCAGCAGCCAAGGTGGACAGAGCTACGAGCAGTACTTC. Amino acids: CASSQGGQSYEQYF.

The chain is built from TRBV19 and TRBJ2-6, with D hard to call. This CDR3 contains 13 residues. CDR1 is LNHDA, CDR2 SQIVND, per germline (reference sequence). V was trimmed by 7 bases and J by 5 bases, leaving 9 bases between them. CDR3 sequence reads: CASTESRANVLTF. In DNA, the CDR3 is TGTGCCAGTACCGAGTCTCGGGCCAACGTCCTGACTTTC.

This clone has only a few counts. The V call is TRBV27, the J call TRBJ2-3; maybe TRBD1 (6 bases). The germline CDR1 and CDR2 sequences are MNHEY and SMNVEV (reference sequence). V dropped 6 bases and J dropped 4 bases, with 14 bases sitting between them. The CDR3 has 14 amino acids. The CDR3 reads CASRIQGLADTQYF. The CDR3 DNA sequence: TGTGCCAGCAGGATACAGGGTTTAGCAGATACGCAGTATTTT.

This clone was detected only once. The CDR3 is CAWSSRRGRVGGYTF. The CDR3 nucleotides are TGTGCCTGGAGCTCTAGGAGGGGCAGGGTTGGAGGCTACACCTTC. The chain joins TRBV30 to TRBJ1-2, with D perhaps matching TRBD1 (5 bases). The CDR3 runs to 15 residues. V was shortened by 3 bases and J by 8 bases, with 22 bases between the two germline ends. Germline CDR1 GTSNPN, CDR2 SVGIG (reference sequence).

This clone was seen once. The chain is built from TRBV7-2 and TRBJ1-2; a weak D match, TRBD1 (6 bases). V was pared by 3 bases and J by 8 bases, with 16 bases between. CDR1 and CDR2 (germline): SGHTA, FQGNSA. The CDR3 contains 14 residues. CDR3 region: CASSFRDRRGGYTF. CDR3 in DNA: TGTGCCAGCAGCTTTAGGGACCGAAGGGGGGGCTACACCTTC.

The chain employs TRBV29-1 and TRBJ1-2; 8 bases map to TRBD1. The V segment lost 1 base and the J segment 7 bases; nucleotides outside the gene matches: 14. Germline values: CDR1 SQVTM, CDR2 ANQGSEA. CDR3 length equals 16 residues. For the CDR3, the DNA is TGCAGCGTTGAAGTCGATAGAGACAGGGGAGTCCGTGGCTACACCTTC. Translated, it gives CSVEVDRDRGVRGYTF.

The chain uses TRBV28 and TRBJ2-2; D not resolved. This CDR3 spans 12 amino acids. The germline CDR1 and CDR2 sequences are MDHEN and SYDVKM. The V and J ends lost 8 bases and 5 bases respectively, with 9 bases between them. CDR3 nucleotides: TGTGCCAGCCGCGAGAGGACCGGGGAGCTGTTTTTT. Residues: CASRERTGELFF.

The CDR3 sequence: CASSGEGQLRGYTF. The CDR3 DNA sequence: TGTGCCAGCAGCGGCGAAGGCCAATTGCGGGGCTACACCTTC. The chain links TRBV9 to TRBJ1-2; D is undetermined. The V gene's germline CDR1 is SGDLS and CDR2 YYNGEE. The CDR3 runs 14 residues. V was pared by 3 bases and J by 8 bases, with 17 bases between.

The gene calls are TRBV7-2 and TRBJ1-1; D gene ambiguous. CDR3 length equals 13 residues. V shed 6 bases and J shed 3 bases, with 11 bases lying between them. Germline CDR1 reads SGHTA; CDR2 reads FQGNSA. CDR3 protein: CASSFLTDTEAFF. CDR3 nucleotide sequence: TGTGCCAGCAGTTTTCTCACTGACACTGAAGCTTTCTTT.

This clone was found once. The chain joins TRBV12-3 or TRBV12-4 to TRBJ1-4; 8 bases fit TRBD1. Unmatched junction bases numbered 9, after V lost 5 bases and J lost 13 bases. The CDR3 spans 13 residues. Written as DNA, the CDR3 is TGTGCCAGCAGTCGGGGACAGGCTGAGGGACTGTTTTTT. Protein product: CASSRGQAEGLFF.

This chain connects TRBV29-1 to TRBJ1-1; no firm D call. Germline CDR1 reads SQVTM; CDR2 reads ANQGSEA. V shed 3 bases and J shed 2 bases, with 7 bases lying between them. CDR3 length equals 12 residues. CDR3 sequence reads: CSVDRGNTEAFF. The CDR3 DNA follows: TGCAGCGTTGATAGAGGCAACACTGAAGCTTTCTTT. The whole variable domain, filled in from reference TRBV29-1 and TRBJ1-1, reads SAVISQKPSRDICQRGTSLTIQCQVDSQVTMMFWYRQQPGQSLTLIATANQGSEATYESGFVIDKFPISRPNLTFSTLTVSNMSPEDSSIYLCSVDRGNTEAFFGQGTRLTVV.

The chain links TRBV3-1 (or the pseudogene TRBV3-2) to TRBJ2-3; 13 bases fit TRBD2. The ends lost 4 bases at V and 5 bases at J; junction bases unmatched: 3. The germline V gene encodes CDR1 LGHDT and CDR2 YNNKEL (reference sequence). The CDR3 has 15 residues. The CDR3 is CASSPGLAGRDTQYF. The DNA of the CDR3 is TGTGCCAGCAGCCCGGGACTAGCGGGACGAGATACGCAGTATTTT.

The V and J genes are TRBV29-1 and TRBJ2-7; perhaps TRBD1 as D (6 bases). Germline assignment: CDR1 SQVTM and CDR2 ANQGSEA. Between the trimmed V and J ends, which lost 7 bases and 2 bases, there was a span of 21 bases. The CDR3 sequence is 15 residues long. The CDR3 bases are TGCAGCGCCCTGAAGTTGAGGGACACGACCTACGAGCAGTACTTC. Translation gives CSALKLRDTTYEQYF.

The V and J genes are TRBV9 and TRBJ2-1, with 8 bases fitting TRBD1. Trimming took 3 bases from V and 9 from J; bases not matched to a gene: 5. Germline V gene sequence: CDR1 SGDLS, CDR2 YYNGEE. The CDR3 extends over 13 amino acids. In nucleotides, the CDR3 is TGTGCCAGCAGCGGCAGGGGGCTGGTTGAGCAGTTCTTC. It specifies CASSGRGLVEQFF.

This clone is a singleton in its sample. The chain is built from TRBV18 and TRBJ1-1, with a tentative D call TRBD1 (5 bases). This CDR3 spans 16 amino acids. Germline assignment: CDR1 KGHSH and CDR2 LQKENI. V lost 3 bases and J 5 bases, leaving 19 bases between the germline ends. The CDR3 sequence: CASSPVQAVPGTEAFF. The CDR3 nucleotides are TGTGCCAGCTCACCGGTACAGGCGGTCCCCGGTACTGAAGCTTTCTTT.

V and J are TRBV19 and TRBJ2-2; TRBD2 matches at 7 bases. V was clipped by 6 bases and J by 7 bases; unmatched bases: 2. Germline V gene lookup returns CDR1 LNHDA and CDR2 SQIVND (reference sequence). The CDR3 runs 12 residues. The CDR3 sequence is CASSGGYGELFF. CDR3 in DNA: TGTGCCAGTAGCGGGGGGTACGGGGAGCTGTTTTTT.

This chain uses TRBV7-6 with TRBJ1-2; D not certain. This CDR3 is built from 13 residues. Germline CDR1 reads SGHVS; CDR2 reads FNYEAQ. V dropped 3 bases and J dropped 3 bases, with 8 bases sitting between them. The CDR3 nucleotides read TGTGCCAGCAGCTTGGCCGGAGACTATGGCTACACCTTC. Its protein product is CASSLAGDYGYTF.

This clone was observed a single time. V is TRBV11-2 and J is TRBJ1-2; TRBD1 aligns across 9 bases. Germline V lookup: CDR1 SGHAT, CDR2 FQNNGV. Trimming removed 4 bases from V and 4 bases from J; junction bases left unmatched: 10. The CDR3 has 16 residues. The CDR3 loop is CASSSSDRGRVYGYTF. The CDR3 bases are TGTGCCAGCAGCTCATCGGACAGGGGAAGGGTCTATGGCTACACCTTC.

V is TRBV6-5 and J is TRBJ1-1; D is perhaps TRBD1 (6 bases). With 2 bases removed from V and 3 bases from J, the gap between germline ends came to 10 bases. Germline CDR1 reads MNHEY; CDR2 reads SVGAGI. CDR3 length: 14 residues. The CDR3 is CASSYGQGYTEAFF. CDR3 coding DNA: TGTGCCAGCAGTTACGGGCAGGGGTACACTGAAGCTTTCTTT.

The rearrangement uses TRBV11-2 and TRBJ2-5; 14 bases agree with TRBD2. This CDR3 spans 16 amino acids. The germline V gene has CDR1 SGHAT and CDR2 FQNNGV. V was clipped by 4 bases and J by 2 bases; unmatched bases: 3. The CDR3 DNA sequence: TGTGCCAGCAGCTCAGGACTAGCGGGAGGTCAAGAGACCCAGTACTTC. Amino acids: CASSSGLAGGQETQYF.

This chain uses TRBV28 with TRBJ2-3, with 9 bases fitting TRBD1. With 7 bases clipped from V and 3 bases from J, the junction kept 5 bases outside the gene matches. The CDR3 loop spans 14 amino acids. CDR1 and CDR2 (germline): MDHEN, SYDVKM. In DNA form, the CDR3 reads TGTGCCAGCACCTGGGGGACAGGGACAGATACGCAGTATTTT. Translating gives CASTWGTGTDTQYF.

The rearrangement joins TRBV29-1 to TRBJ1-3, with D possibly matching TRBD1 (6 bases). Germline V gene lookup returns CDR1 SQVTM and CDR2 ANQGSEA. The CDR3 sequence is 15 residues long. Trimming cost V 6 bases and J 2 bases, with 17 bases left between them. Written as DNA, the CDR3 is TGCAGCGTCCCAGACCCCCGGACAGCTGGAAACACCATATATTTT. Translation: CSVPDPRTAGNTIYF.

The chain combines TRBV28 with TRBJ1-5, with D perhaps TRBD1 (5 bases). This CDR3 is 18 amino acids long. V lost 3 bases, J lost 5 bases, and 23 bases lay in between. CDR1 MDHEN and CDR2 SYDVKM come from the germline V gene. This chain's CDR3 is CASSFGGRTTRLDQPQHF. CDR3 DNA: TGTGCCAGCAGTTTTGGTGGGCGGACAACTCGCTTAGATCAGCCCCAGCATTTT.

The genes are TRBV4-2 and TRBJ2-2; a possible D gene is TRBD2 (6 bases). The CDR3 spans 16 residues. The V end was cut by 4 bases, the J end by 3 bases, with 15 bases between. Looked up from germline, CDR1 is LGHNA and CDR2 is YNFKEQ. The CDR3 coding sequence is TGTGCCAGCAGCCCCCGACTAGAATCGGACACCGGGGAGCTGTTTTTT. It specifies CASSPRLESDTGELFF.

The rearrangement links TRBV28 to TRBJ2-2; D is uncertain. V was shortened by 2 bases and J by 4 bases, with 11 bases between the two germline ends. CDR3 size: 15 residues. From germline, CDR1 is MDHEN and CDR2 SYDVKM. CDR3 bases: TGTGCCAGCAGTTTAGGGCAGTCGAGCACCGGGGAGCTGTTTTTT. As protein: CASSLGQSSTGELFF.

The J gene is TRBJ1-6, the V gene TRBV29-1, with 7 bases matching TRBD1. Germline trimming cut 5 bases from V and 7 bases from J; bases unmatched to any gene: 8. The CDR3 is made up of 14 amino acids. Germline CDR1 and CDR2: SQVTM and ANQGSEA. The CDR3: CSVRSGTANSPLHF. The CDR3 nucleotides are TGCAGCGTTAGGAGTGGGACAGCAAATTCACCCCTCCACTTT.